The T cell receptor beta chain under discussion was sequenced for a study of blood T cell repertoires in COVID-19 (dated by TCRdb to between 2020 and 2021). General notes on the study: Samples covering the acute and convalescent phases of COVID-19 were provided by collaborators in the United States, Italy and Spain. Where HLA class I and class II types were available, the types were taken from metadata supplied by the sample provider, not from assay-based typing. Samples were obtained from the ongoing ImmuneRACE study (first 160 participants) and from about 1,300 subjects provided by 6 global collaborators. The repertoires were released in a freely available public database meant as a resource for research on the immune response to SARS-CoV-2. The material from the prospective study consisted of cDNA or gDNA derived from T cells, B-cell-depleted T cells, or PBMCs. Deeply sampled blood TCRbeta repertoires from subjects exposed to, actively infected with, or recovered from COVID-19 were included in the dataset. Sample metadata almost always included a de-identified subject ID, COVID-19 status, age in years and sex. Summary of the overall study and its limitations: How much clinical and demographic metadata was included differed by source and by participant, and the metadata was provided uncurated.

In the case of this clone: The target of this receptor is not known. No quality values exist for individual bases; no much larger clone is one base distant.

TCRbeta CDR3 regions were amplified from genomic DNA using the immunoSEQ Assay, a bias-controlled multiplex PCR. The source study handled its data this way. Nucleated cell counts per sample were estimated from amplification of reference gene primers within the assay. Sequence reads were collapsed and filtered to measure the absolute abundance of every unique TCRbeta CDR3 rearrangement. For each sample, productive Simpson clonality was calculated as the square root of Simpson's diversity index across productive rearrangements. TCRdb retrieved this table from immuneACCESS and kept in-frame rearrangements only. Not all clones are present; in checked studies, unresolved V genes account for under half, and no reason is known for the remainder. V, J and clone size reflect that table, while D and trimming were determined from the DNA. This sample holds about 670,000 clones; just under 90% were observed only once. The top ten clonotypes cover more than 0.25% of the sample.

CDR1 LGHNA and CDR2 YNFKEQ were looked up in the germline V gene. The CDR3 goes from the cysteine to the phenylalanine over 12 residues. Just the 36-base CDR3 DNA is kept, in frame starting at base 1. At the junction V is shortened by 6 bases and J by 4 bases, with 9 bases in between. Collaborating institutions collected whole blood in K2EDTA tubes following their own protocols. For TCRbeta analysis, collaborators shipped samples in one of three forms: frozen whole blood, isolated PBMCs, or DNA extracted from either of those sample types. The source material was peripheral blood. Here the chain combines TRBV4-2 and TRBJ1-1, with TRBD1 as a weak D call on 5 bases. The sequence was obtained from a woman between 18 and 29 years old with acute or convalescent COVID-19. In nucleotide form, the sequence is TGTGCCAGCAGACTCAGGGCCACTGAAGCTTTCTTT. Translated, this is CASRLRATEAFF.